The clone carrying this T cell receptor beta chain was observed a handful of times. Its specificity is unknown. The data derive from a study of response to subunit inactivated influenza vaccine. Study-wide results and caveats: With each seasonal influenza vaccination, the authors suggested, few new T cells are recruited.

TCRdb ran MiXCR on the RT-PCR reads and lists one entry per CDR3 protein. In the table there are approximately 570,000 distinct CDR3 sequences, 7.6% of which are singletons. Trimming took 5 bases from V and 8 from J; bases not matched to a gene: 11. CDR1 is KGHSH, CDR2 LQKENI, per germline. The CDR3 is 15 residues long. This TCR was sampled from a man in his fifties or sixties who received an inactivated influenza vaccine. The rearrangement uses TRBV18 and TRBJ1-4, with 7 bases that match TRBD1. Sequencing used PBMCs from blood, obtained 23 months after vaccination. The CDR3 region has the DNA TGTGCCAGCTCATCAGGACAGGCCCGGTACGAAAAACTGTTTTTT. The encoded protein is CASSSGQARYEKLFF.